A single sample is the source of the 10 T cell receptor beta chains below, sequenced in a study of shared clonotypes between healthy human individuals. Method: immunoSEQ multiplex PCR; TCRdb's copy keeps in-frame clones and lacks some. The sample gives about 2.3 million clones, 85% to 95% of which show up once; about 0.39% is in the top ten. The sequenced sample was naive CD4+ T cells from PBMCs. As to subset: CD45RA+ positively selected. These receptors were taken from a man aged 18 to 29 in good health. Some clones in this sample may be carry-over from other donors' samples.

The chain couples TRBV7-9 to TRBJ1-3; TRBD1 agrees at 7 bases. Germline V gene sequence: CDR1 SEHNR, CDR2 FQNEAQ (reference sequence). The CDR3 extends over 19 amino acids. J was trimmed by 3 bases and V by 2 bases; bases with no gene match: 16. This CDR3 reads CASSLRGQPSIEDGNTIYF. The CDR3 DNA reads TGTGCCAGCAGCTTAAGGGGACAGCCCTCAATTGAGGATGGAAACACCATATATTTT.

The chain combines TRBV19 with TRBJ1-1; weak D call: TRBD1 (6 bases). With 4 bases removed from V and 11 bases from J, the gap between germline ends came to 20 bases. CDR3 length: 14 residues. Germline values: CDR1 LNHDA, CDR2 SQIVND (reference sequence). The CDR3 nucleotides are TGTGCCAGTAGTAGGGACCCGGACGGGACAATTGCTTTCTTT. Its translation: CASSRDPDGTIAFF. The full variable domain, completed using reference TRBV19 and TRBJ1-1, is DGGITQSPKYLFRKEGQNVTLSCEQNLNHDAMYWYRQDPGQGLRLIYYSQIVNDFQKGDIAEGYSVSREKKESFPLTVTSAQKNPTAFYLCASSRDPDGTIAFFGQGTRLTVV.

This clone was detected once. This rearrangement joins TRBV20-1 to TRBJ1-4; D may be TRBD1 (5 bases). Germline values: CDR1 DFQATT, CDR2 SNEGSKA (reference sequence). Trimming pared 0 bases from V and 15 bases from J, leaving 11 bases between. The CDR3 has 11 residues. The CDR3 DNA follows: TGCAGTGCTAGAGATTGGCAGGGATTGTTTTTT. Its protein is CSARDWQGLFF.

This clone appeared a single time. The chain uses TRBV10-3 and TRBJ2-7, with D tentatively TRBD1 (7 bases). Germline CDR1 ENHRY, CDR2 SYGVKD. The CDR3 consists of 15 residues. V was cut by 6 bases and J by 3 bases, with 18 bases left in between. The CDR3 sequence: CAIRGGTDSFYEQYF. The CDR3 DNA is TGTGCCATCAGAGGGGGGACAGACTCTTTCTACGAGCAGTACTTC.

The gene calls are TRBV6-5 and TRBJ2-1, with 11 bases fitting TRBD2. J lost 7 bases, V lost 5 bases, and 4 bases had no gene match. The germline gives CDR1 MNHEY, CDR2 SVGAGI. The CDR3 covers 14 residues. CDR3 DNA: TGTGCCAGCAGTCTTAGCGGGAGGGTAAATGAGCAGTTCTTC. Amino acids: CASSLSGRVNEQFF.

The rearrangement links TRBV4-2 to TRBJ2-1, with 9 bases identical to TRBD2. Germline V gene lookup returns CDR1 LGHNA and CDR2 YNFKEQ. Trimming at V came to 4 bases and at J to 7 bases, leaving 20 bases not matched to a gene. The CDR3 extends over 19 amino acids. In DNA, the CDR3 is TGTGCCAGCAGCCTCCTGGCGGCGGGAGGGCGGAATTTGGTGAATGAGCAGTTCTTC. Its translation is CASSLLAAGGRNLVNEQFF.

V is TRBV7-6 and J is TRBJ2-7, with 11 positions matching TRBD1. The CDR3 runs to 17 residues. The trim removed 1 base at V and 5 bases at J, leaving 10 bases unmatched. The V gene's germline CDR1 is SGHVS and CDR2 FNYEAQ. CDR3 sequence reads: CASSLVAPGQGVHEQYF. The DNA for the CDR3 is TGTGCCAGCAGCTTAGTGGCCCCGGGACAGGGGGTCCACGAGCAGTACTTC. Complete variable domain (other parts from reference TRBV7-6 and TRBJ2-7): GAGVSQSPRYKVTKRGQDVALRCDPISGHVSLYWYRQALGQGPEFLTYFNYEAQQDKSGLPNDRFSAERPEGSISTLTIQRTEQRDSAMYRCASSLVAPGQGVHEQYFGPGTRLTVT.

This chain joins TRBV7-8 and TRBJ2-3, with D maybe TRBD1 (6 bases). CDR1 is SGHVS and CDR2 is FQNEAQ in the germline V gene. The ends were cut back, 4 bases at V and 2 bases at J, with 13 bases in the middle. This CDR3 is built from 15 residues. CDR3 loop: CASSSYRAPTDTQYF. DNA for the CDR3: TGTGCCAGCAGCTCGTACAGGGCGCCCACAGATACGCAGTATTTT.

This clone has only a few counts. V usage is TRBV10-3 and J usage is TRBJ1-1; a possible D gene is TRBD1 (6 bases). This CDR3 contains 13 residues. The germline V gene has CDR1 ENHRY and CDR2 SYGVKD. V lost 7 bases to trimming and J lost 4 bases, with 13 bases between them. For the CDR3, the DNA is TGTGCCATCACGGCAGGGGTTGTCACTGAAGCTTTCTTT. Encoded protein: CAITAGVVTEAFF.

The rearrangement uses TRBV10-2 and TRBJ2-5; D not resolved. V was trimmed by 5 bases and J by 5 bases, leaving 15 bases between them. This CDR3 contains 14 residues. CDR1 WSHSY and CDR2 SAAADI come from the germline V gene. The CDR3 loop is CASSWTTNRETQYF. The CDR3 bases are TGCGCCAGCAGTTGGACCACCAATAGGGAGACCCAGTACTTC.